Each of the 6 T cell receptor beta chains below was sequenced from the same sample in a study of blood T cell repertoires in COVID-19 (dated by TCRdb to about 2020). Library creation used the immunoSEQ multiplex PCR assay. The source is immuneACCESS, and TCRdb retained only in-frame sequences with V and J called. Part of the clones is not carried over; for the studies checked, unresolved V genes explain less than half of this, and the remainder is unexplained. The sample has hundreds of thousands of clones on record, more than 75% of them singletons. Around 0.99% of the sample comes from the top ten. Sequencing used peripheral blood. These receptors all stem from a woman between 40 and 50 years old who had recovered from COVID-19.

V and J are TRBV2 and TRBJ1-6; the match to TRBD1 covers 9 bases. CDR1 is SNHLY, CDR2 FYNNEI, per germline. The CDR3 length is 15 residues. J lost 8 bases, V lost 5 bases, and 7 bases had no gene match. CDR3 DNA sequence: TGTGCCAGCAGTTTCACAGGGGGCTTTGATTCACCCCTCCACTTT. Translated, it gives CASSFTGGFDSPLHF.

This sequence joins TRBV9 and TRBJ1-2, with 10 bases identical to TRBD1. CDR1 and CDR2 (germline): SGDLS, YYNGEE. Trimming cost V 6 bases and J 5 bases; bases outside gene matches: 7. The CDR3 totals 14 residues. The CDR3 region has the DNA TGTGCCAGCACCCCCGGACAGGGGGGTTATGGCTACACCTTC. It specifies CASTPGQGGYGYTF.

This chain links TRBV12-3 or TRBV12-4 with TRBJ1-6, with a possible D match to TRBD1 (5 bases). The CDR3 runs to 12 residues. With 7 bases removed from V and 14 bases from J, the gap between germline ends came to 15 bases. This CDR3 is CASTNPPGALHF. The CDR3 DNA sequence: TGTGCCAGCACAAACCCCCCGGGGGCCCTCCACTTT.

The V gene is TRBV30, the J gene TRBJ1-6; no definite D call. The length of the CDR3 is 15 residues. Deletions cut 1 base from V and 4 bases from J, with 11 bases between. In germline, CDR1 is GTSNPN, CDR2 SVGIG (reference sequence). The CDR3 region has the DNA TGTGCCTGGAGTGGTGGAGTCCGGTATAATTCACCCCTCCACTTT. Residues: CAWSGGVRYNSPLHF. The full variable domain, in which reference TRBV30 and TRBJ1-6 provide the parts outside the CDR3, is SQTIHQWPATLVQPVGSPLSLECTVEGTSNPNLYWYRQAAGRGLQLLFYSVGIGQISSEVPQNLSASRPQDRQFILSSKKLLLSDSGFYLCAWSGGVRYNSPLHFGNGTRLTVT.

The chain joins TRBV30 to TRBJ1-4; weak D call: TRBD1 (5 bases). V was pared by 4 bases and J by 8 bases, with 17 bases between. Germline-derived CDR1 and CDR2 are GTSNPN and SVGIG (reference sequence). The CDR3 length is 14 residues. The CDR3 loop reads CAWIPPATAEKLFF. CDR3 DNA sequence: TGTGCCTGGATCCCCCCCGCGACAGCAGAAAAACTGTTTTTT.

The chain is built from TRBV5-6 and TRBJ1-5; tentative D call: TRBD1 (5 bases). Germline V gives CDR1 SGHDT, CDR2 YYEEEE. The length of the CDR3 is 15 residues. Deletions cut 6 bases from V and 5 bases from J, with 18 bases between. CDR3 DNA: TGTGCCAGCACCCCGGGAGTCGGGGGTGATCAGCCCCAGCATTTT. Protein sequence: CASTPGVGGDQPQHF.